The 29 T cell receptor beta chains below all came from one sample that was sequenced in a study of CD8+ T cells in alopecia areata. Isolated RNA was reverse transcribed into cDNA used as the sequencing template. TCRdb's copy holds only in-frame clones and misses some; the assay was immunoSEQ multiplex PCR. The top ten hold approximately 25% of the sample, which has some 150,000 clones, roughly four fifths seen once. Treatment given: oral pan-JAK inhibitor, 5-10 mg twice daily. Sample: CD8+ T cells sorted from blood, taken at week 4, from a patient treated with tofacitinib. The source is a human donor with alopecia areata.

The chain uses TRBV4-1 and TRBJ1-2; D is ambiguous. V shed 5 bases and J shed 2 bases, with 18 bases lying between them. Germline loops: CDR1 MGHRA, CDR2 YSYEKL. The CDR3 extends over 16 amino acids. The CDR3 reads CASSWVQTVLNYGYTF. CDR3 in DNA: TGCGCCAGCAGCTGGGTACAGACCGTCCTAAACTATGGCTACACCTTC.

This chain links TRBV4-3 with TRBJ2-3; TRBD2 might be the D (5 bases). The V gene's germline CDR1 is LGHNA and CDR2 YSLEER. The V gene lost 0 bases and the J gene lost 3 bases, with 16 bases spanning the gap. This CDR3 comprises 17 residues. The CDR3 bases are TGCGCCAGCAGCCAAGATCCAGCGGCTATTCCTACAGATACGCAGTATTTT. Its protein product is CASSQDPAAIPTDTQYF.

V is TRBV9 and J is TRBJ2-1, with 7 bases aligning to TRBD1. The CDR3 contains 15 residues. V shed 4 bases and J 4 bases; nucleotides not matched to a gene: 8. The germline CDR1 and CDR2 sequences are SGDLS and YYNGEE. The CDR3 protein is CASSITGAPYNEQFF. CDR3 DNA: TGTGCCAGCAGCATTACAGGGGCCCCGTACAATGAGCAGTTCTTC.

The chain is built from TRBV21-1 and TRBJ2-5; the table's D call, TRBD1, was not checked against the DNA. TRBV21-1 is an annotated pseudogene. CDR3 size: 15 residues. In nucleotides, the CDR3 is TGTGCCAGCAGCGCTCGAAACAGGGGCCAAGAGACCCAGTACTTC. Translated: CASSARNRGQETQYF.

The gene calls are TRBV7-6 and TRBJ2-7; D unclear. The CDR3 consists of 16 residues. Trimming left V 1 base short and J 2 bases short, with 15 bases between. Germline loops: CDR1 SGHVS, CDR2 FNYEAQ. In DNA, the CDR3 is TGTGCCAGCAGCTTAGAAAGAGGCCAGGTCGCCTACGAGCAGTACTTC. Its translation: CASSLERGQVAYEQYF.

J is TRBJ2-3 and V is TRBV29-1; D might be TRBD1 (6 bases). Trimming pared 7 bases from V and 6 bases from J, leaving 17 bases between. Germline lookup yields CDR1 SQVTM and CDR2 ANQGSEA. There are 13 residues in the CDR3. The CDR3 DNA reads TGCAGCGGGTCAGGGGTTTATATGGATACGCAGTATTTT. Encoded protein: CSGSGVYMDTQYF.

This chain joins TRBV7-9 and TRBJ2-1, with D perhaps matching TRBD1 or TRBD2 (6 bases each). The V end was cut by 5 bases, the J end by 4 bases, with 15 bases between. Per the germline V gene, CDR1 is SEHNR and CDR2 is FQNEAQ (reference sequence). CDR3 length equals 15 residues. The CDR3 reads CASSLEGGRYNEQFF. The CDR3 DNA sequence: TGTGCCAGCAGCCTAGAGGGGGGCCGGTACAATGAGCAGTTCTTC.

The genes are TRBV9 and TRBJ1-4; perhaps TRBD1 as D (5 bases). Trimming cost V 0 bases and J 4 bases, with 10 bases left between them. The length of the CDR3 is 15 residues. The germline V gene encodes CDR1 SGDLS and CDR2 YYNGEE. CDR3 in DNA: TGTGCCAGCAGCGTAGCGGGGGGAGTTAATGAAAAACTGTTTTTT. This sequence encodes CASSVAGGVNEKLFF.

V is TRBV29-1 and J is TRBJ2-2, with D perhaps matching TRBD1 or TRBD2 (5 bases each). The V and J ends lost 2 bases and 5 bases respectively, with 15 bases between them. Germline V gene sequence: CDR1 SQVTM, CDR2 ANQGSEA. The CDR3 extends over 15 amino acids. CDR3 coding DNA: TGCAGCGTTGAACGCCGGGACCAACTAACCGGGGAGCTGTTTTTT. As protein: CSVERRDQLTGELFF.

The chain carries TRBV27 and TRBJ2-3; TRBD1 matches 12 bases. CDR1 and CDR2 from the germline V gene are MNHEY and SMNVEV (reference sequence). J lost 5 bases, V lost 5 bases, and 5 bases had no gene match. The CDR3 runs 15 residues. CDR3 bases: TGTGCCAGCAGTACGGGACAGGGGGCGCGAGATACGCAGTATTTT. The encoded protein is CASSTGQGARDTQYF.

The V gene is TRBV11-2, the J gene TRBJ1-3; no clear D. V lost 5 bases and J 1 base, leaving 3 bases between the germline ends. Germline V gene lookup returns CDR1 SGHAT and CDR2 FQNNGV. CDR3 length: 12 residues. The CDR3 sequence: CASSRSGNTIYF. In nucleotides, the CDR3 is TGTGCCAGCAGCAGGTCTGGAAACACCATATATTTT.

V is TRBV29-1 and J is TRBJ2-2; D may be TRBD1 (6 bases). Germline V gene sequence: CDR1 SQVTM, CDR2 ANQGSEA. V was trimmed by 7 bases and J by 3 bases, leaving 9 bases between them. The CDR3 length is 12 residues. The CDR3 DNA reads TGCAGCGCCGGACAGCACACCGGGGAGCTGTTTTTT. Protein product: CSAGQHTGELFF.

The V call is TRBV4-1, the J call TRBJ2-2; 7 bases fit TRBD1. The CDR3 sequence is 15 residues long. Per the germline V gene, CDR1 is MGHRA and CDR2 is YSYEKL. The trim removed 4 bases at V and 3 bases at J, leaving 5 bases unmatched. This CDR3 is CASSPRQGDTGELFF. CDR3 DNA sequence: TGCGCCAGCAGCCCTCGACAGGGTGACACCGGGGAGCTGTTTTTT.

The chain recombines TRBV5-6 with TRBJ1-5; perhaps TRBD1 as D (6 bases). V was clipped by 1 base and J by 6 bases, with 17 bases between them. Per the germline V gene, CDR1 is SGHDT and CDR2 is YYEEEE. This CDR3 is 16 amino acids long. CDR3 DNA: TGTGCCAGCAGCTTGCAAGAGAAGTTCAGGGGTCAGCCCCAGCATTTT. It specifies CASSLQEKFRGQPQHF.

V usage is TRBV13 and J usage is TRBJ1-5, with D perhaps TRBD1 (6 bases). CDR3 length equals 12 residues. Germline V gene data show CDR1 as PRHDT and CDR2 as FYEKMQ (reference sequence). Trimming took 8 bases from V and 7 from J, leaving 12 bases between them. CDR3 DNA sequence: TGTGCCAGCTCACAGGGTTTACAGCCCCAGCATTTT. Translation: CASSQGLQPQHF.

The rearrangement links TRBV2 to TRBJ2-7, with 10 bases aligning to TRBD2. The CDR3 extends over 15 amino acids. The junction had 13 bases not matched to a gene; V was cut back by 8 bases and J by 6 bases. Germline V lookup: CDR1 SNHLY, CDR2 FYNNEI. CDR3 residues: CASGIQRGGRGEQYF. In nucleotides, the CDR3 is TGTGCCAGCGGAATACAGCGGGGGGGCCGCGGCGAGCAGTACTTC.

This clone came up a few times. The V and J genes are TRBV27 and TRBJ2-7; 9 bases align to TRBD1. Losses at the gene ends were 4 bases for V and 7 bases for J; bases not matched to a gene: 5. The germline V gene encodes CDR1 MNHEY and CDR2 SMNVEV (reference sequence). CDR3 length: 13 amino acids. The CDR3 region is CASSWTGEWEQYF. CDR3 bases: TGTGCCAGCAGTTGGACAGGGGAGTGGGAGCAGTACTTC.

V is TRBV7-9 and J is TRBJ2-7; D may match TRBD1 or TRBD2 (6 bases each). The germline CDR1 and CDR2 sequences are SEHNR and FQNEAQ (reference sequence). The CDR3 sequence is 16 residues long. V lost 3 bases to trimming and J lost 3 bases, with 18 bases between them. The CDR3 loop reads CASSLPAGHEDYEQYF. The DNA of the CDR3 is TGTGCCAGCAGCTTGCCTGCGGGACACGAAGACTACGAGCAGTACTTC.

This chain connects TRBV29-1 to TRBJ2-1; 10 bases align to TRBD2. This CDR3 comprises 13 residues. CDR1 is SQVTM, CDR2 ANQGSEA, per germline. With 5 bases clipped from V and 7 bases from J, the junction kept 5 bases outside the gene matches. DNA of the CDR3: TGCAGCGTTCGAGGACTAGCGGATAATGAGCAGTTCTTC. Encoded protein: CSVRGLADNEQFF.

This clone has a handful of counts. The gene calls are TRBV27 and TRBJ2-7; 7 bases agree with TRBD1. With V trimmed by 3 bases and J by 0 bases, 5 bases remained unmatched. Germline CDR1 reads MNHEY; CDR2 reads SMNVEV (reference sequence). The CDR3 is 15 residues long. This CDR3 reads CASSFSQGTSYEQYF. The CDR3 bases are TGTGCCAGCAGTTTTTCACAGGGGACCTCCTACGAGCAGTACTTC.

The chain carries TRBV4-1 and TRBJ1-1, with 8 bases aligning to TRBD1. The V gene end was trimmed by 4 bases and the J gene end by 5 bases; junction bases not matched to a gene: 15. The germline gives CDR1 MGHRA, CDR2 YSYEKL. The length of the CDR3 is 17 residues. The CDR3 DNA is TGCGCCAGCAGCCCATTTAATCCCGCGGACAGGGAGACTGAAGCTTTCTTT. Its translation: CASSPFNPADRETEAFF.

This clone was counted between two and nine times. CDR3 in amino acids: CASGEGLGEQYF. As DNA, the CDR3 is TGTGCCTCCGGGGAGGGTCTGGGGGAGCAGTACTTC. The rearrangement links TRBV28 to TRBJ2-7, with 7 bases that match TRBD2. J lost 7 bases, V lost 11 bases, and 11 bases had no gene match. Germline CDR1 and CDR2: MDHEN and SYDVKM. This CDR3 is 12 amino acids long.

The CDR3 bases are TGTGCCAGCAGCCGGGACAGGTTCCCCGGCGTCAAAAACATTCAGTACTTC. Its protein is CASSRDRFPGVKNIQYF. V usage is TRBV2 and J usage is TRBJ2-4, with 8 positions matching TRBD1. The junction had 13 bases not matched to a gene; V was cut back by 6 bases and J by 3 bases. Germline CDR1 reads SNHLY; CDR2 reads FYNNEI. The CDR3 totals 17 residues.

The rearrangement uses TRBV5-6 and TRBJ2-5, with D perhaps TRBD2 (6 bases). Between the trimmed V and J ends, which lost 3 bases and 7 bases, there was a span of 16 bases. CDR1 SGHDT and CDR2 YYEEEE come from the germline V gene. The CDR3 spans 14 residues. This CDR3 is CASSSTHLGGTQYF. DNA of the CDR3: TGTGCCAGCAGCTCCACACACTTGGGGGGGACCCAGTACTTC.

The chain employs TRBV4-3 and TRBJ2-1, with 10 bases matching TRBD2. The CDR3 contains 18 residues. Germline CDR1 is LGHNA and CDR2 is YSLEER. V dropped 0 bases and J dropped 5; count of bases not matched to a gene: 10. Written as DNA, the CDR3 is TGCGCCAGCAGCCAAGATTCAGCGGGGGGGCGTGGAAACAATGAGCAGTTCTTC. As protein: CASSQDSAGGRGNNEQFF.

The chain recombines TRBV27 with TRBJ1-1; maybe TRBD1 (6 bases). The CDR3 is 14 residues long. From germline, CDR1 is MNHEY and CDR2 SMNVEV (reference sequence). The V and J ends lost 8 bases and 8 bases respectively, with 21 bases between them. The CDR3 nucleotides read TGTGCCAGCTCTTTTAATCCCCGGGGGCGAGAAGCTTTCTTT. It codes for CASSFNPRGREAFF.

The chain is built from TRBV7-9 and TRBJ2-5; 12 positions match TRBD1. The CDR3 totals 16 residues. Germline CDR1 SEHNR, CDR2 FQNEAQ (reference sequence). Trimming took 5 bases from V and 4 from J; bases not matched to a gene: 8. This CDR3 is CASSNRDRGQGETQYF. The CDR3 region has the DNA TGTGCCAGCAGCAACCGGGACAGGGGGCAGGGAGAGACCCAGTACTTC.

The V gene is TRBV7-9, the J gene TRBJ2-7; the D gene is possibly TRBD2 (5 bases). Germline CDR1 is SEHNR and CDR2 is FQNEAQ (reference sequence). The V end was cut by 4 bases, the J end by 0 bases, with 13 bases between. The CDR3 is made up of 15 amino acids. The CDR3 spells CASSSSQRNSYEQYF. For the CDR3, the DNA is TGTGCCAGCAGCTCAAGTCAGCGGAACTCCTACGAGCAGTACTTC.

The J gene is TRBJ1-1, the V gene TRBV27; a possible D gene is TRBD1 (5 bases). Trimming left V 3 bases short and J 5 bases short, with 10 bases between. The CDR3 runs to 13 residues. Germline CDR1 is MNHEY and CDR2 is SMNVEV (reference sequence). The CDR3 sequence: CASSLGGGTEAFF. Written as DNA, the CDR3 is TGTGCCAGCAGTTTGGGGGGTGGAACTGAAGCTTTCTTT.